This T cell receptor beta chain was sequenced during a study of T cell changes during pregnancy in multiple sclerosis. Germline assignment: CDR1 LGHNA and CDR2 YNFKEQ. V lost 2 bases to trimming and J lost 3 bases; unmatched junction nucleotides: 3. The CDR3 loop spans 16 amino acids. Clones were read by immunoSEQ multiplex PCR, and TCRdb kept only the in-frame ones, dropping some. Here the sample spans approximately 40,000 clones, roughly 91% being singletons. The chain carries TRBV4-2 and TRBJ2-2; 10 nucleotides match TRBD1. The source of this sequence is a female donor with multiple sclerosis, enrolled in a pregnancy study. The sample consisted of CD4+ T cells from peripheral blood mononuclear cells, taken in the first trimester of pregnancy. The CDR3 region is CASSQPGQGYTGELFF. Here the CDR3 DNA reads TGTGCCAGCAGCCAACCGGGACAGGGGTACACCGGGGAGCTGTTTTTT.